This T cell receptor (beta chain) was sequenced in a study of blood T cell repertoires in COVID-19. As originally analysed: Reference gene primer amplification in the assay estimated nucleated cell counts. Profiling relied on immunoSEQ multiplex PCR, and the TCRdb table lists in-frame clones only, not all of them. D and trimming come from the DNA, and the V and J calls and clone size come from that table. The table includes around 80,000 clones, roughly four fifths detected once. V lost 4 bases to trimming and J lost 2 bases, with 10 bases between them. The germline CDR1 and CDR2 sequences are SGHNT and YYREEE (reference sequence). The CDR3 extends over 14 amino acids.

This sequence originates from a man at least 80 years old with acute or convalescent COVID-19. The sequenced sample was peripheral blood. The V call is TRBV5-4, the J call TRBJ1-5, with D maybe TRBD1 (6 bases). Written as DNA, the CDR3 is TGTGCCAGCAGCAAACAGGGTGGCAATCAGCCCCAGCATTTT. It codes for CASSKQGGNQPQHF.